The table lists the clone carrying this TCR beta chain with a few counts. What it binds is unknown. The CDR3 runs 15 residues. Germline-derived CDR1 and CDR2 are SGHAT and FQNNGV. Trimming left V 5 bases short and J 10 bases short, with 20 bases between. TCRdb reanalysed the RT-PCR reads using MiXCR and keeps one entry per CDR3 protein. The sample carries about 620,000 distinct CDR3 sequences, 10% to 15% recorded once. The record originates from a study of response to subunit inactivated influenza vaccine. Study findings and constraints: That few new T cells are recruited by each seasonal influenza vaccination was the authors' suggestion.

The rearrangement links TRBV11-2 to TRBJ1-4; maybe TRBD1 (6 bases). This receptor was identified in a man aged 45-60 years who received an inactivated influenza vaccine. The material sequenced was PBMCs from blood, taken on the day of vaccination. The CDR3 spells CASSPRGGAERKLFF. The CDR3 DNA reads TGTGCCAGCAGCCCGAGGGGGGGGGCGGAAAGAAAACTGTTTTTT.